What follows are 16 T cell receptor beta chains derived from one specimen sequenced in a study of early T cells in non-severe SARS-CoV-2 infection. From the 5' RACE reads, TCRdb called clonotypes with MiXCR, one entry per CDR3 protein. The profile shows under 45,000 distinct CDR3 sequences, roughly 5% of them singletons. The sequencing here drew on whole blood, taken at baseline. These receptors originate from an adult who was a healthcare worker with PCR-confirmed SARS-CoV-2 infection or an uninfected control (not recorded which).

The chain joins TRBV7-9 to TRBJ2-1; 12 bases match TRBD2. The trim removed 5 bases at V and 8 bases at J, leaving 10 bases unmatched. The CDR3 extends over 16 amino acids. The germline V gene encodes CDR1 SEHNR and CDR2 FQNEAQ (reference sequence). The CDR3 region is CASSAPSGRALDEQFF. The CDR3 bases are TGTGCCAGCAGCGCTCCTAGCGGGAGGGCTTTGGATGAGCAGTTCTTC. The full variable domain, in which reference TRBV7-9 and TRBJ2-1 provide the parts outside the CDR3, is DTGVSQNPRHKITKRGQNVTFRCDPISEHNRLYWYRQTLGQGPEFLTYFQNEAQLEKSRLLSDRFSAERPKGSFSTLEIQRTEQGDSAMYLCASSAPSGRALDEQFFGPGTRLTVL.

This clonotype was seen ten or more times. The V and J genes are TRBV19 and TRBJ1-2; no definite D call. This CDR3 is 13 amino acids long. Germline values: CDR1 LNHDA, CDR2 SQIVND (reference sequence). With 2 bases removed from V and 2 bases from J, the gap between germline ends came to 6 bases. In DNA, the CDR3 is TGTGCCAGTAGTATATCGCAAAACTATGGCTACACCTTC. This encodes CASSISQNYGYTF.

This clonotype occurred many times. Here the CDR3 DNA reads TGTGCCAGCAGCGTACGGGACTTACTAAAATACTACAATGAGCAGTTCTTC. Encoded protein: CASSVRDLLKYYNEQFF. The chain employs TRBV11-2 and TRBJ2-1, with D maybe TRBD2 (6 bases). Germline assignment: CDR1 SGHAT and CDR2 FQNNGV. Trimming pared 5 bases from V and 3 bases from J, leaving 20 bases between. The CDR3 covers 17 residues. Supplemented by reference TRBV11-2 and TRBJ2-1, the full variable domain reads EAGVAQSPRYKIIEKRQSVAFWCNPISGHATLYWYQQILGQGPKLLIQFQNNGVVDDSQLPKDRFSAERLKGVDSTLKIQPAKLEDSAVYLCASSVRDLLKYYNEQFFGPGTRLTVL.

There are many counts of this clonotype. The chain links TRBV12-3 or TRBV12-4 to TRBJ2-1; TRBD2 matches at 10 bases. CDR3 length: 16 residues. Losses at the gene ends were 11 bases for V and 4 bases for J; bases not matched to a gene: 14. The chain's CDR3 is CADAEEREGLYNEQFF. The CDR3 DNA reads as TGTGCCGACGCGGAAGAGCGGGAGGGCCTTTACAATGAGCAGTTCTTC.

Only a few counts were recorded for this clonotype. The V gene is TRBV4-2, the J gene TRBJ2-7; possibly TRBD2 for D (7 bases). With 5 bases removed from V and 3 bases from J, the gap between germline ends came to 14 bases. This CDR3 has 14 amino acids. Looked up from germline, CDR1 is LGHNA and CDR2 is YNFKEQ. Here the CDR3 DNA reads TGTGCCAGCAGCAGGGGGAGGGGAGACTACGAGCAGTACTTC. Translation gives CASSRGRGDYEQYF.

This clonotype occurred many times. This rearrangement joins TRBV20-1 to TRBJ2-7; TRBD2 matches 10 bases. With V trimmed by 2 bases and J by 2 bases, 3 bases remained unmatched. Germline-derived CDR1 and CDR2 are DFQATT and SNEGSKA (reference sequence). The CDR3 consists of 14 residues. CDR3 sequence reads: CSARLAGAPYEQYF. The CDR3 DNA reads TGCAGTGCTAGACTAGCGGGAGCCCCCTACGAGCAGTACTTC.

This clonotype is medium-sized by share. This chain's CDR3 is CASSWTGDYGYTF. DNA of the CDR3: TGTGCCAGCAGCTGGACAGGCGACTATGGCTACACCTTC. V is TRBV9 and J is TRBJ1-2; 7 bases align to TRBD1. The CDR3 spans 13 residues. Germline CDR1 SGDLS, CDR2 YYNGEE. Trimming took 4 bases from V and 3 from J; bases not matched to a gene: 3.

This clonotype has just a few counts. V usage is TRBV7-6 and J usage is TRBJ2-7; TRBD1 agrees at 9 bases. The junction had 7 bases not matched to a gene; V was cut back by 5 bases and J by 2 bases. The CDR3 spans 15 residues. Germline V gives CDR1 SGHVS, CDR2 FNYEAQ. This chain's CDR3 is CASSVDRGQTYEQYF. The CDR3, as DNA: TGTGCCAGCAGCGTGGACAGGGGTCAAACCTACGAGCAGTACTTC.

This clonotype has ten or more counts. The rearrangement joins TRBV10-1 to TRBJ2-2; tentatively, D is TRBD1 (5 bases). The CDR3 spans 16 residues. Trimming removed 0 bases from V and 0 bases from J, with 8 bases in between. Germline CDR1 reads WNHNN; CDR2 reads SYGVQD (reference sequence). CDR3 residues: CASSESSRANTGELFF. The CDR3 DNA is TGCGCCAGCAGTGAGTCGAGCAGGGCGAACACCGGGGAGCTGTTTTTT.

This clonotype was observed many times. V and J are TRBV18 and TRBJ2-4; 9 nucleotides line up with TRBD1. Germline V CDR1 and CDR2: KGHSH, LQKENI. This CDR3 spans 14 amino acids. With V trimmed by 3 bases and J by 6 bases, 3 bases remained unmatched. The CDR3 reads CASSPGQGGNIQYF. CDR3 DNA sequence: TGTGCCAGCTCACCGGGACAGGGCGGAAACATTCAGTACTTC.

This clonotype was observed many times. The chain couples TRBV12-3 or TRBV12-4 to TRBJ1-2; D remains unclear. The ends were cut back, 5 bases at V and 2 bases at J, with 12 bases in the middle. This CDR3 contains 14 residues. CDR3 sequence reads: CASSLGSRNYGYTF. Written as DNA, the CDR3 is TGTGCCAGCAGTCTAGGCAGCAGGAACTATGGCTACACCTTC.

This chain links TRBV24-1 with TRBJ2-1; 14 bases map to TRBD2. Germline V CDR1 and CDR2: KGHDR, SFDVKD. V was clipped by 7 bases and J by 7 bases; unmatched bases: 2. The CDR3 covers 14 residues. CDR3 coding DNA: TGTGCCACCAGGGGGACTAGCGGGAGTAATGAGCAGTTCTTC. This gives the protein CATRGTSGSNEQFF.

In this sample, this clonotype turned up many times. CDR3 DNA: TGTGCCAGCAGTTTATCGAGCGGAACCTACAATGAGCAGTTCTTC. This translates into CASSLSSGTYNEQFF. The chain recombines TRBV27 with TRBJ2-1; perhaps TRBD2 as D (5 bases). CDR1 and CDR2 from the germline V gene are MNHEY and SMNVEV (reference sequence). The germline V and J ends were trimmed by 0 bases and 2 bases, with 8 bases remaining between them. This CDR3 region has 15 residues.

At least ten counts were recorded for this clonotype. V and J are TRBV2 and TRBJ2-3, with 8 bases identical to TRBD1. This CDR3 spans 15 amino acids. Germline lookup yields CDR1 SNHLY and CDR2 FYNNEI. V lost 4 bases, J lost 2 bases, and 5 bases stayed unmatched. CDR3 amino acids: CASSGTGRYTDTQYF. CDR3 sequence (DNA): TGTGCCAGCAGTGGGACAGGGCGGTACACAGATACGCAGTATTTT. Full variable domain (remainder filled in from reference TRBV2 and TRBJ2-3): EPEVTQTPSHQVTQMGQEVILRCVPISNHLYFYWYRQILGQKVEFLVSFYNNEISEKSEIFDDQFSVERPDGSNFTLKIRSTKLEDSAMYFCASSGTGRYTDTQYFGPGTRLTVL.

This clonotype was seen at least ten times. The genes are TRBV10-3 and TRBJ2-3; no reliable D call. Between the trimmed V and J ends, which lost 2 bases and 7 bases, there was a span of 10 bases. CDR3 size: 13 residues. The germline V gene has CDR1 ENHRY and CDR2 SYGVKD. The CDR3 here is CAISEGPSYTQYF. The CDR3, as DNA: TGTGCCATCAGTGAGGGGCCTAGTTATACGCAGTATTTT.

The sample holds a few counts of this clonotype. The V call is TRBV9, the J call TRBJ2-5; 10 bases fit TRBD2. The CDR3 covers 15 residues. Germline V gene data show CDR1 as SGDLS and CDR2 as YYNGEE. J gave up 4 bases and V 6 bases, and 9 bases lay outside the gene matches. The CDR3 loop is CASNPAGGPGETQYF. The CDR3 bases are TGTGCCAGCAACCCAGCGGGAGGGCCTGGAGAGACCCAGTACTTC.